Each of the 15 T cell receptor beta chains below was sequenced from the same sample in a study of blood T cell repertoires in COVID-19. Method: immunoSEQ multiplex PCR; TCRdb's copy keeps in-frame clones and lacks some. The sample has tens of thousands of clones, roughly three quarters seen once. What was sequenced was peripheral blood. These receptors were collected from a woman of 80 years or more with acute or convalescent COVID-19.

The rearrangement uses TRBV6-2 or TRBV6-3 and TRBJ2-3; TRBD2 matches 7 bases. Germline V gene sequence: CDR1 MNHEY, CDR2 SVGEGT. The CDR3 covers 16 residues. V lost 4 bases and J lost 1; bases outside the gene matches: 8. The CDR3 here is CASSFSGPSRTDTQYF. As DNA, the CDR3 is TGTGCCAGCAGTTTTAGCGGGCCTAGTCGCACAGATACGCAGTATTTT.

The J gene is TRBJ2-1, the V gene TRBV10-3; D unclear. Trimming removed 6 bases from V and 8 bases from J, with 14 bases in between. The CDR3 runs 13 residues. Germline lookup yields CDR1 ENHRY and CDR2 SYGVKD. The CDR3 bases are TGTGCCATCAGCCCCGAAAGCCGCGATGAGCAGTTCTTC. This translates into CAISPESRDEQFF.

V is TRBV7-9 and J is TRBJ2-5; the D gene is possibly TRBD1 (7 bases). The germline V gene encodes CDR1 SEHNR and CDR2 FQNEAQ (reference sequence). The CDR3 extends over 14 amino acids. V lost 5 bases and J 3 bases, leaving 13 bases between the germline ends. The CDR3 region is CASSPGGREETQYF. CDR3 nucleotides: TGTGCCAGCAGCCCAGGGGGGCGGGAAGAGACCCAGTACTTC.

The CDR3 DNA is TGTGCCAGCAGCTCTAGCGGGAGGATCTACGAGCAGTACTTC. Amino acid sequence: CASSSSGRIYEQYF. The rearrangement links TRBV5-4 to TRBJ2-7; TRBD2 aligns across 11 bases. The CDR3 runs to 14 residues. Germline V gives CDR1 SGHNT, CDR2 YYREEE (reference sequence). The ends lost 3 bases at V and 3 bases at J; junction bases unmatched: 2.

The chain has TRBV9 and TRBJ2-2, with TRBD1 matching over 8 bases. Unmatched junction bases numbered 6, after V lost 3 bases and J lost 2 bases. CDR1 and CDR2 from the germline V gene are SGDLS and YYNGEE. This CDR3 has 16 residues. DNA for the CDR3: TGTGCCAGCAGCGATTACAGGGGGACAAACACCGGGGAGCTGTTTTTT. Translating gives CASSDYRGTNTGELFF.

The rearrangement uses TRBV28 and TRBJ1-4; D call uncertain. V shed 5 bases and J shed 0 bases, with 7 bases lying between them. The length of the CDR3 is 14 residues. CDR1 is MDHEN and CDR2 is SYDVKM in the germline V gene. CDR3 coding DNA: TGTGCCAGCAGTCTCCAGACAACTAATGAAAAACTGTTTTTT. Protein: CASSLQTTNEKLFF.

The J gene is TRBJ1-5, the V gene TRBV27; D perhaps matches TRBD1 (6 bases). The V gene lost 6 bases and the J gene lost 2 bases, with 11 bases spanning the gap. There are 14 residues in the CDR3. Germline V gene data show CDR1 as MNHEY and CDR2 as SMNVEV (reference sequence). The CDR3 DNA reads TGTGCCAGCAGACTCAGGGGAGGCAATCAGCCCCAGCATTTT. Amino acid sequence: CASRLRGGNQPQHF.

J is TRBJ2-7 and V is TRBV9, with D possibly being TRBD1 (5 bases). The CDR3 is 15 residues long. With 0 bases removed from V and 6 bases from J, the gap between germline ends came to 16 bases. Germline loops: CDR1 SGDLS, CDR2 YYNGEE. The CDR3 loop reads CASSVGPGAGGEQYF. CDR3 DNA: TGTGCCAGCAGCGTAGGTCCTGGGGCAGGCGGCGAGCAGTACTTC.

This clone is a singleton in its sample. V gene TRBV18 combines with J gene TRBJ1-2; 7 bases match TRBD1. The CDR3 extends over 13 amino acids. CDR1 and CDR2 (germline): KGHSH, LQKENI. The trim removed 2 bases at V and 6 bases at J, leaving 3 bases unmatched. As DNA, the CDR3 is TGTGCCAGCTCACCAACCGACAGGGATGGCTACACCTTC. Amino acids: CASSPTDRDGYTF. Combining the CDR3 with reference TRBV18 and TRBJ1-2 gives the whole variable domain NAGVMQNPRHLVRRRGQEARLRCSPMKGHSHVYWYRQLPEEGLKFMVYLQKENIIDESGMPKERFSAEFPKEGPSILRIQQVVRGDSAAYFCASSPTDRDGYTFGSGTRLTVV.

The chain uses TRBV6-6 and TRBJ1-1, with a tentative D call TRBD1 (6 bases). The CDR3 is made up of 15 amino acids. Germline CDR1 is MNHNY and CDR2 is SVGAGI (reference sequence). The V end lost 2 bases, the J end lost 4 bases, and 14 bases lay between the germline ends. CDR3 bases: TGTGCCAGCAGTTACGCGCAGGGGTTGAGCACTGAAGCTTTCTTT. Translated, it gives CASSYAQGLSTEAFF.

J is TRBJ1-5 and V is TRBV30; D might be TRBD1 (6 bases). The germline V gene encodes CDR1 GTSNPN and CDR2 SVGIG (reference sequence). Trimming left V 0 bases short and J 6 bases short, with 21 bases between. The CDR3 consists of 17 residues. CDR3 residues: CAWSVPTQGGGSQPQHF. The CDR3 nucleotides are TGTGCCTGGAGTGTACCGACACAGGGAGGGGGGAGTCAGCCCCAGCATTTT.

The chain couples TRBV7-9 to TRBJ1-2; 8 nucleotides agree with TRBD1. CDR3 length: 15 amino acids. The trim removed 3 bases at V and 5 bases at J, leaving 8 bases unmatched. CDR1 SEHNR and CDR2 FQNEAQ come from the germline V gene (reference sequence). Written as DNA, the CDR3 is TGTGCCAGCAGCTTTGGACAGGGAGGTCCTTATGGCTACACCTTC. Translated, it gives CASSFGQGGPYGYTF.

V is TRBV10-2 and J is TRBJ1-5; no definite D call. The length of the CDR3 is 15 residues. V was pared by 5 bases and J by 1 base, with 12 bases between. In germline, CDR1 is WSHSY, CDR2 SAAADI. CDR3 in DNA: TGCGCCAGCAGTCATGGCCCGGGAAGCAATCAGCCCCAGCATTTT. Its translation: CASSHGPGSNQPQHF.

The chain couples TRBV19 to TRBJ2-3, with a weak D call TRBD1 (5 bases). The CDR3 is made up of 17 amino acids. Looked up from germline, CDR1 is LNHDA and CDR2 is SQIVND (reference sequence). The V end was cut by 0 bases, the J end by 0 bases, with 13 bases between. CDR3: CASSIDGATLSTDTQYF. CDR3 coding DNA: TGTGCCAGTAGTATAGATGGGGCCACATTGAGCACAGATACGCAGTATTTT.

The V gene is TRBV9, the J gene TRBJ2-3; weak D call: TRBD2 (5 bases). CDR1 is SGDLS and CDR2 is YYNGEE in the germline V gene. Trimming cost V 0 bases and J 4 bases, with 12 bases left between them. The CDR3 consists of 15 residues. CDR3 region: CASSVAGNYADTQYF. As DNA, the CDR3 is TGTGCCAGCAGCGTAGCGGGGAATTATGCAGATACGCAGTATTTT.